These 30 T cell receptor beta chains share one sample of origin, sequenced in a study of T cell responses to AZD1222 COVID-19 vaccine. Method: immunoSEQ multiplex PCR; TCRdb's copy keeps in-frame clones and lacks some. Here the sample spans almost 50,000 clones, approximately 79% being singletons. The specimen comprised peripheral blood, sampled on day 0 of MenACWY control vaccination. The receptors come from an adult in good health.

The chain has TRBV11-3 and TRBJ2-1, with TRBD2 identical over 10 bases. Germline V gives CDR1 SGHNT, CDR2 YENEEA. The trim removed 5 bases at V and 7 bases at J, leaving 14 bases unmatched. CDR3 size: 17 residues. The CDR3 sequence is CASSLAPRASGRNEQFF. The DNA of the CDR3 is TGTGCCAGCAGCCTAGCCCCTAGGGCTAGCGGGAGAAATGAGCAGTTCTTC.

To note about this clone: The same CDR3 arises from other DNA sequences in this sample as well. The V call is TRBV7-9, the J call TRBJ1-1, with D unresolved. CDR3 length equals 13 residues. Trimming pared 6 bases from V and 0 bases from J, leaving 8 bases between. CDR1 SEHNR and CDR2 FQNEAQ come from the germline V gene (reference sequence). CDR3 region: CASSLTLNTEAFF. The CDR3 DNA sequence: TGTGCCAGCAGTCTCACCTTGAACACTGAAGCTTTCTTT.

V is TRBV30 and J is TRBJ1-3; tentative D call: TRBD1 (6 bases). Germline V lookup: CDR1 GTSNPN, CDR2 SVGIG (reference sequence). The CDR3 is 14 residues long. Trimming stripped 3 bases from V and 6 bases from J, with 15 bases between. The CDR3 DNA is TGTGCCTGGAGAAATGGCAGGGGTACAAACACCATATATTTT. As protein: CAWRNGRGTNTIYF.

The chain recombines TRBV28 with TRBJ2-7; 9 nucleotides match TRBD1. The J segment lost 6 bases and the V segment lost 5 bases, leaving 14 bases of the junction unmatched. The CDR3 has 16 amino acids. Germline V lookup: CDR1 MDHEN, CDR2 SYDVKM. DNA of the CDR3: TGTGCCAGCAGTAGCCGGGACAGGGTAGTGGGGCTCGAGCAGTACTTC. Translated, it gives CASSSRDRVVGLEQYF.

This chain uses TRBV5-6 with TRBJ1-2; unclear D gene. The V gene lost 4 bases and the J gene lost 2 bases, with 18 bases spanning the gap. This CDR3 is built from 16 residues. Germline V gene lookup returns CDR1 SGHDT and CDR2 YYEEEE. The DNA of the CDR3 is TGTGCCAGCAGCAAATATGGCCATATCCTGAACTATGGCTACACCTTC. Encoded protein: CASSKYGHILNYGYTF.

V is TRBV20-1 and J is TRBJ2-7; 8 nucleotides match TRBD2. Looked up from germline, CDR1 is DFQATT and CDR2 is SNEGSKA (reference sequence). Trimming removed 6 bases from V and 7 bases from J; junction bases left unmatched: 5. The CDR3 covers 11 residues. The CDR3 region is CSAGGRFEQYF. The CDR3 DNA is TGCAGTGCCGGCGGGAGGTTTGAGCAGTACTTC.

The chain combines TRBV2 with TRBJ2-5; 7 nucleotides match TRBD1. Germline CDR1 reads SNHLY; CDR2 reads FYNNEI. The CDR3 is made up of 15 amino acids. The trim removed 4 bases at V and 7 bases at J, leaving 12 bases unmatched. The DNA of the CDR3 is TGTGCCAGCAGTGCGGCCGGGACAGTGCTGTGGACCCAGTACTTC. This gives the protein CASSAAGTVLWTQYF.

The count of this clone is one. This chain joins TRBV28 and TRBJ2-7; the D is unclear. Deletions cut 6 bases from V and 1 base from J, with 4 bases between. CDR1 and CDR2 from the germline V gene are MDHEN and SYDVKM. The CDR3 has 11 residues. The CDR3: CASRSSYEQYF. Here the CDR3 DNA reads TGTGCCAGCAGATCTTCCTACGAGCAGTACTTC.

This rearrangement joins TRBV15 to TRBJ2-3; 7 bases match TRBD1. Germline V gives CDR1 LNHNV, CDR2 YYDKDF (reference sequence). The CDR3 is 15 residues long. J was trimmed by 2 bases and V by 5 bases; bases with no gene match: 7. The CDR3 DNA reads TGTGCCACCAGCTTGGGACAGCTATCCACAGATACGCAGTATTTT. Amino acids: CATSLGQLSTDTQYF.

In this sample, this clone turned up a few times. The chain couples TRBV27 to TRBJ2-7; D remains ambiguous. CDR3 length: 13 residues. Germline CDR1 MNHEY, CDR2 SMNVEV (reference sequence). Trimming pared 6 bases from V and 0 bases from J, leaving 9 bases between. This chain's CDR3 is CASRSLLSYEQYV. CDR3 coding DNA: TGTGCCAGCAGGAGCCTACTCTCCTACGAGCAGTACGTC.

The rearrangement joins TRBV18 to TRBJ2-3; TRBD2 aligns across 10 bases. The CDR3 is 19 residues long. The J segment lost 1 base and the V segment lost 4 bases, leaving 14 bases of the junction unmatched. CDR1 is KGHSH, CDR2 LQKENI, per germline. In DNA, the CDR3 is TGTGCCAGCTCACGAACACAACGCCGGACTAGCGGAGGCACAGATACGCAGTATTTT. Translating gives CASSRTQRRTSGGTDTQYF.

The rearrangement uses TRBV6-5 and TRBJ2-2; 7 positions agree with TRBD2. CDR1 MNHEY and CDR2 SVGAGI come from the germline V gene. Trimming cost V 2 bases and J 0 bases; bases outside gene matches: 0. The CDR3 loop spans 15 amino acids. CDR3 nucleotides: TGTGCCAGCAGTTACGCGGGGGCGAACACCGGGGAGCTGTTTTTT. It specifies CASSYAGANTGELFF.

This chain joins TRBV11-1 and TRBJ2-2, with 9 bases fitting TRBD1. The CDR3 runs 15 residues. With 5 bases clipped from V and 4 bases from J, the junction kept 5 bases outside the gene matches. Germline V lookup: CDR1 SGHAT, CDR2 FQDESV (reference sequence). The CDR3 sequence: CASSPDRGGTGELFF. DNA for the CDR3: TGTGCCAGCAGCCCGGACAGGGGTGGCACCGGGGAGCTGTTTTTT.

The chain is built from TRBV15 and TRBJ1-5; no clear D. Trimming stripped 0 bases from V and 5 bases from J, with 17 bases between. The germline CDR1 and CDR2 sequences are LNHNV and YYDKDF (reference sequence). The CDR3 covers 17 residues. CDR3 sequence (DNA): TGTGCCACCAGCAGAGATCTGTCAGGAGGTTCCGATCAGCCCCAGCATTTT. This sequence encodes CATSRDLSGGSDQPQHF.

This chain uses TRBV15 with TRBJ1-1, with D unclear. Germline lookup yields CDR1 LNHNV and CDR2 YYDKDF (reference sequence). V lost 3 bases, J lost 0 bases, and 5 bases lay in between. This CDR3 has 13 amino acids. CDR3 DNA sequence: TGTGCCACCAGCAGGGACCTGAACACTGAAGCTTTCTTT. Amino acids: CATSRDLNTEAFF.

This chain uses TRBV18 with TRBJ1-4, with 8 nucleotides matching TRBD1. CDR1 and CDR2 (germline): KGHSH, LQKENI. With 6 bases clipped from V and 4 bases from J, the junction kept 7 bases outside the gene matches. The CDR3 is 15 residues long. The CDR3 region has the DNA TGTGCCAGCTCGCCCGACAGGGGAGGTAATGAAAAACTGTTTTTT. It yields the protein CASSPDRGGNEKLFF.

In this sample, this clone turned up once. The rearrangement links TRBV19 to TRBJ1-6; weak D call: TRBD1 (5 bases). V was clipped by 9 bases and J by 8 bases, with 14 bases between them. The CDR3 is made up of 13 amino acids. Germline CDR1 reads LNHDA; CDR2 reads SQIVND (reference sequence). CDR3 region: CASAFLGDSPLHF. CDR3 nucleotides: TGTGCCAGCGCCTTCCTAGGGGATTCACCCCTCCACTTT.

This clone was seen a single time. The rearrangement links TRBV25-1 to TRBJ1-5; D unresolved. The V gene's germline CDR1 is MGHDK and CDR2 SYGVNS. Deletions cut 3 bases from V and 5 bases from J, with 8 bases between. The CDR3 extends over 13 amino acids. The CDR3: CASSDGIHQPQHF. The CDR3, as DNA: TGTGCCAGCAGTGACGGGATTCATCAGCCCCAGCATTTT.

The V and J genes are TRBV5-1 and TRBJ1-1, with D uncertain. In germline, CDR1 is SGHRS, CDR2 YFSETQ. The germline V and J ends were trimmed by 1 base and 5 bases, with 12 bases remaining between them. The CDR3 runs to 14 residues. The CDR3 sequence is CASSLNIGETEAFF. The CDR3 region has the DNA TGCGCCAGCAGCTTGAATATTGGGGAAACTGAAGCTTTCTTT.

The chain is built from TRBV14 and TRBJ1-1; the D is unclear. This CDR3 contains 15 residues. V lost 4 bases, J lost 0 bases, and 12 bases lay in between. CDR1 and CDR2 from the germline V gene are SGHDN and FVKESK. For the CDR3, the DNA is TGTGCCAGCAGCCCCTTGTACGGGGTGAACACTGAAGCTTTCTTT. It translates to CASSPLYGVNTEAFF.

The rearrangement uses TRBV27 and TRBJ1-5; unclear D gene. Trimming pared 2 bases from V and 1 base from J, leaving 9 bases between. This CDR3 is 15 amino acids long. Germline V lookup: CDR1 MNHEY, CDR2 SMNVEV (reference sequence). CDR3 residues: CASSLGRGSNQPQHF. CDR3 nucleotide sequence: TGTGCCAGCAGTTTAGGGCGGGGAAGCAATCAGCCCCAGCATTTT.

The CDR3: CASSSIKSPPGQLKNEQFF. The DNA of the CDR3 is TGTGCCAGCAGCTCCATAAAATCTCCCCCGGGACAGTTAAAGAATGAGCAGTTCTTC. This rearrangement joins TRBV7-9 to TRBJ2-1; 7 nucleotides line up with TRBD1. Germline trimming cut 4 bases from V and 7 bases from J; bases unmatched to any gene: 22. The CDR3 extends over 19 amino acids. Looked up from germline, CDR1 is SEHNR and CDR2 is FQNEAQ (reference sequence).

V is TRBV5-1 and J is TRBJ2-2; TRBD1 matches at 7 bases. Unmatched junction bases numbered 6, after V lost 3 bases and J lost 4 bases. This CDR3 has 15 residues. Germline V CDR1 and CDR2: SGHRS, YFSETQ. The CDR3 loop reads CASSYEGAITGELFF. The CDR3 DNA sequence: TGCGCCAGCAGCTATGAGGGGGCGATCACCGGGGAGCTGTTTTTT.

The chain has TRBV11-2 and TRBJ1-1; D unclear. The ends were cut back, 1 base at V and 5 bases at J, with 14 bases in the middle. Per germline, CDR1 SGHAT and CDR2 FQNNGV. The CDR3 consists of 15 residues. For the CDR3, the DNA is TGTGCCAGCAGCTTAGCCCCCGGGATGAGGACTGAAGCTTTCTTT. This codes for CASSLAPGMRTEAFF.

The chain combines TRBV18 with TRBJ1-1; 7 bases map to TRBD1. V was clipped by 4 bases and J by 1 base; unmatched bases: 0. This CDR3 has 13 residues. Germline-derived CDR1 and CDR2 are KGHSH and LQKENI. CDR3 protein: CASSQGANTEAFF. The CDR3 DNA follows: TGTGCCAGCTCACAGGGGGCGAACACTGAAGCTTTCTTT.

The chain carries TRBV18 and TRBJ1-6; TRBD1 agrees at 8 bases. This CDR3 has 15 residues. Unmatched junction bases numbered 8, after V lost 6 bases and J lost 7 bases. Germline V CDR1 and CDR2: KGHSH, LQKENI. The CDR3 region is CASSQLQGANSPLHF. In DNA, the CDR3 is TGTGCCAGCTCTCAGCTCCAGGGGGCCAATTCACCCCTCCACTTT.

The rearrangement joins TRBV5-6 to TRBJ1-1, with D unclear. Germline V gene data show CDR1 as SGHDT and CDR2 as YYEEEE. There are 14 residues in the CDR3. The V end was cut by 5 bases, the J end by 6 bases, with 17 bases between. CDR3 nucleotide sequence: TGTGCCAGCAGTTCTTACCTTGGGTATGCTGAAGCTTTCTTT. Translated: CASSSYLGYAEAFF.

This sequence joins TRBV2 and TRBJ2-7, with D unresolved. Between the trimmed V and J ends, which lost 3 bases and 1 base, there was a span of 10 bases. Germline CDR1 and CDR2: SNHLY and FYNNEI. The CDR3 runs to 14 residues. The CDR3 bases are TGTGCCAGCAGTGAGTTCCGAGATTCCTACGAGCAGTACGTC. Its translation: CASSEFRDSYEQYV.

The rearrangement links TRBV11-2 to TRBJ2-1; D is uncertain. Trimming shortened V by 5 bases and J by 4 bases, and 6 bases separated the two germline ends. Germline V lookup: CDR1 SGHAT, CDR2 FQNNGV. This CDR3 is 12 amino acids long. CDR3 residues: CASSTGYNEQFF. CDR3 nucleotide sequence: TGTGCCAGCAGCACTGGGTACAATGAGCAGTTCTTC.

The chain combines TRBV20-1 with TRBJ1-2; D uncertain. V was cut by 3 bases and J by 8 bases, with 13 bases left in between. The CDR3 has 12 residues. Per germline, CDR1 DFQATT and CDR2 SNEGSKA (reference sequence). The CDR3 spells CSASNQALGYTF. CDR3 sequence (DNA): TGCAGTGCTAGTAACCAAGCCTTGGGCTACACCTTC.